The rows below give T cell receptor beta chains drawn from one sample of a study of blood T cell repertoires in COVID-19. Using immunoSEQ multiplex PCR, the repertoire was profiled, and TCRdb retains in-frame clones only, with some absent. The data contain roughly 230,000 clones, more than 75% of them singletons. Sequencing input: peripheral blood. The source is a man aged 35 to 55 with acute or convalescent COVID-19. Each CDR3 is given with its conserved first and last residue. D genes are given only for firm matches. The size field is filled for only some rows; it gives once, few, many or a size class.

v_gene	j_gene	d_gene	len	abundance	CDR3nt	CDR3aa
TRBV7-3	TRBJ1-1	.	12	.	TGTGCCAGCAGCCCGGGACAATCTCAGGCTTTCTTT	CASSPGQSQAFF
TRBV4-1	TRBJ2-1	TRBD2	16	.	TGCGCCAGCAGCCTCATAGCGGGGGGGCCCGATAATGAGCAGTTCTTC	CASSLIAGGPDNEQFF
TRBV5-4	TRBJ1-2	.	17	few	TGTGCCAGCAGCCTCTTCGGACGGGGGAGGACTAACTATGGCTACACCTTC	CASSLFGRGRTNYGYTF
TRBV10-3	TRBJ1-5	.	14	.	TGTGCCATCAGTAACGGAGGAAGCAATCAGCCCCAGCATTTT	CAISNGGSNQPQHF
TRBV5-1	TRBJ2-3	TRBD1	15	.	TGCGCCAGCAGCCGGCCGGGACAGGACACAGATACGCAGTATTTT	CASSRPGQDTDTQYF
TRBV5-3	TRBJ1-4	TRBD1	16	.	TGTGCCAGAAGCTTAAGAAACAGGGGAACTAATGAAAAACTGTTTTTT	CARSLRNRGTNEKLFF
TRBV28	TRBJ1-1	.	13	.	TGTGCCAGCAGTCGAGGGAAAGGCACTGAAGCTTTCTTT	CASSRGKGTEAFF
TRBV7-9	TRBJ2-2	TRBD1	16	.	TGTGCCAGCAGCCCGGGACAGGGGGCAATAACCGGGGAGCTGTTTTTT	CASSPGQGAITGELFF
TRBV4-3	TRBJ1-2	TRBD1	17	once	TGCGCCAGCAGCCAAGATTGGGGACAGGACCTCTTCTATGGCTACACCTTC	CASSQDWGQDLFYGYTF
TRBV6-5	TRBJ1-1	TRBD1	14	.	TGTGCCAGCTTGGGACAGGGAAGGAACACTGAAGCTTTCTTT	CASLGQGRNTEAFF
TRBV5-4	TRBJ1-1	TRBD1	15	.	TGTGCCAGCAGCCGTGAACAGGGGGCGCGAACTGAAGCTTTCTTT	CASSREQGARTEAFF
TRBV7-2	TRBJ1-2	.	13	.	TGTGCCAGCAGCTTACCTGGCCCCTATGGCTACACCTTC	CASSLPGPYGYTF
TRBV7-9	TRBJ2-2	.	15	.	TGTGCCAGCAGCTTAGCGCGGAAGGCCACCGGGGAGCTGTTTTTT	CASSLARKATGELFF
TRBV5-1	TRBJ1-2	.	13	.	TGCGCCAGCAGCGAGGGATCTAACTATGGCTACACCTTC	CASSEGSNYGYTF
TRBV13	TRBJ1-6	TRBD1	15	.	TGTGCCAGCAGTCCCGGGACAGGGGGCGGTTCACCCCTCCACTTT	CASSPGTGGGSPLHF
TRBV5-4	TRBJ1-1	.	14	.	TGTGCCAGCAGCTTGGTTTCCGGGGGTACTGAAGCTTTCTTT	CASSLVSGGTEAFF
TRBV5-4	TRBJ2-3	.	14	.	TGTGCCAGCAGCTTTGGGTGGGGGGCAGATACGCAGTATTTT	CASSFGWGADTQYF
TRBV29-1	TRBJ1-1	TRBD1	15	.	TGCAGCGTCGATCTATCTCGCGGGGACAGGGAGGGGGCTTTCTTT	CSVDLSRGDREGAFF
TRBV19	TRBJ2-1	.	12	.	TGTGCCAGTAGGGGGCAATTCCATGAGCAGTTCTTC	CASRGQFHEQFF
TRBV5-8	TRBJ1-6	.	13	.	TGTGCCAGCAGCTTGGTCAGTAATTCACCCCTCCACTTT	CASSLVSNSPLHF
TRBV15	TRBJ1-1	.	12	.	TGTGCCACCAGCAGAGGAGGAGGTGAAGCTTTCTTT	CATSRGGGEAFF
TRBV28	TRBJ2-1	TRBD1	16	.	TGTGCCAGCAAAACCTTAACAGGGGAGACCTACAATGAGCAGTTCTTC	CASKTLTGETYNEQFF
TRBV2	TRBJ1-2	.	13	.	TGTGCCAGCAGACGACAGCTTAACTATGGCTACACCTTC	CASRRQLNYGYTF
TRBV27	TRBJ1-2	TRBD1	15	.	TGTGCCAGCAGTCGATACAAACAGGGGGGCTATGGCTACACCTTC	CASSRYKQGGYGYTF
TRBV29-1	TRBJ2-7	.	13	.	TGCAGCGTTGTAGAGACAACCTCCTACGAGCAGTACTTC	CSVVETTSYEQYF
TRBV3-1/TRBV3-2	TRBJ2-7	.	14	.	TGTGCCAGCAGCTTTTCCGGGACAACCAACGAGCAGTACTTC	CASSFSGTTNEQYF
TRBV5-4	TRBJ2-7	TRBD1	15	.	TGTGCCAGCAGTGCAGGGGGCGGGGAGTCCTACGAGCAGTACTTC	CASSAGGGESYEQYF
TRBV7-3	TRBJ2-6	TRBD1	18	once	TGTGCCAGCAGCTTAAAGGGACAGTCCCTCTCTGGGGCCAACGTCCTGACTTTC	CASSLKGQSLSGANVLTF
TRBV7-7	TRBJ2-5	TRBD1	18	.	TGTGCTAGCAGCTCCACCGGTAGGGGACAGCGAAACCAAGAGACCCAGTACTTC	CASSSTGRGQRNQETQYF
TRBV7-8	TRBJ1-3	.	14	.	TGTGCCAGCAGCTCCAGGGACACTGGAAACACCATATATTTT	CASSSRDTGNTIYF
TRBV6-1	TRBJ1-2	.	13	few	TGTGCCAGCAGTGAATGGGCAGGGGATGGCTACACCTTC	CASSEWAGDGYTF
TRBV4-2	TRBJ2-4	.	13	.	TGTGCCAGCAGCCCCCTGGCCGGAGCACCTCAGTACTTC	CASSPLAGAPQYF